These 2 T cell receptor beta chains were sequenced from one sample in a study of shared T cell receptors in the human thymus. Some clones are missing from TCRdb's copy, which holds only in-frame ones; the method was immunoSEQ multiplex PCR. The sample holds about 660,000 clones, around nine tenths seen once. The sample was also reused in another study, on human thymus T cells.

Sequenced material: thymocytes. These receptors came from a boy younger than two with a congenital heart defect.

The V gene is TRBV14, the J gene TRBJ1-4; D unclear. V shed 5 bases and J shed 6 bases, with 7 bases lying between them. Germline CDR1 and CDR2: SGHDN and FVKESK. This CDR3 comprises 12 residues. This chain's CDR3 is CASSSVDEKLFF. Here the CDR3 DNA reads TGTGCCAGCAGCTCAGTGGATGAAAAACTGTTTTTT.

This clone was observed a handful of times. The CDR3 DNA sequence: TGTGCCGTGTCTAGCGGGGCCCTCTCCTACGAGCAGTACTTC. Its protein is CAVSSGALSYEQYF. The gene calls are TRBV28 and TRBJ2-7, with TRBD2 identical over 9 bases. This CDR3 spans 14 amino acids. Germline V CDR1 and CDR2: MDHEN, SYDVKM. V lost 11 bases to trimming and J lost 0 bases; unmatched junction nucleotides: 8.